Below, 13 T cell receptor beta chains from the same sample are listed, as sequenced in a study of T cell changes during pregnancy in multiple sclerosis. Sequencing was performed with immunoSEQ multiplex PCR; in TCRdb, only in-frame clones are kept and a portion is missing. The table records approximately 17,000 clones, approximately 96% of them present only once. The starting material was peripheral blood, obtained in the third trimester of pregnancy. Receptors originate from a female donor with multiple sclerosis, enrolled in a pregnancy study.

The chain links TRBV4-1 to TRBJ2-7; 7 bases are shared with TRBD1. The germline V gene has CDR1 MGHRA and CDR2 YSYEKL. Unmatched junction bases numbered 14, after V lost 5 bases and J lost 7 bases. The CDR3 has 15 amino acids. Here the CDR3 DNA reads TGCGCCAGCAGCAACGAACGTCCAGGGGGTGAGGAGCAGTACTTC. It codes for CASSNERPGGEEQYF.

The genes are TRBV7-9 and TRBJ2-3; 10 nucleotides align to TRBD2. V trimming: 9 bases; J trimming: 3 bases; junction bases outside the gene matches: 3. CDR1 and CDR2 (germline): SEHNR, FQNEAQ (reference sequence). This CDR3 comprises 13 residues. CDR3 sequence (DNA): TGTGCCAGTCTAGCGGGAGAAACAGATACGCAGTATTTT. It translates to CASLAGETDTQYF.

J is TRBJ1-2 and V is TRBV27; 7 nucleotides align to TRBD1. Germline CDR1 reads MNHEY; CDR2 reads SMNVEV (reference sequence). Trimming at V came to 2 bases and at J to 7 bases, leaving 10 bases not matched to a gene. CDR3 length: 15 residues. The CDR3 is CASSLGTTGRTGYTF. DNA for the CDR3: TGTGCCAGCAGTTTAGGAACGACAGGGCGTACTGGCTACACCTTC.

The J gene is TRBJ1-2, the V gene TRBV4-3, with 7 nucleotides matching TRBD1. Per the germline V gene, CDR1 is LGHNA and CDR2 is YSLEER. This CDR3 contains 14 residues. The ends lost 1 base at V and 7 bases at J; junction bases unmatched: 6. The CDR3 region is CASSQGVDRAGYTF. For the CDR3, the DNA is TGCGCCAGCAGCCAAGGCGTCGACAGGGCTGGCTACACCTTC.

The genes are TRBV4-1 and TRBJ2-6; 7 bases fit TRBD1. J lost 2 bases, V lost 1 base, and 8 bases had no gene match. Germline CDR1 reads MGHRA; CDR2 reads YSYEKL. CDR3 size: 18 residues. The CDR3 spells CASSQVRQGVTGANVLTF. The CDR3 nucleotides are TGCGCCAGCAGCCAAGTTCGGCAGGGGGTGACTGGGGCCAACGTCCTGACTTTC.

The gene calls are TRBV6-1 and TRBJ2-7, with 9 nucleotides matching TRBD1. This CDR3 has 15 residues. Germline lookup yields CDR1 MNHNS and CDR2 SASEGT. After removal of 5 bases from V and 5 bases from J, the junction contained 10 bases not matched to a gene. In DNA form, the CDR3 reads TGTGCCAGCAGTCCCGGGACAGGGTATCAGGACGAGCAGTACTTC. Translated: CASSPGTGYQDEQYF.

This sequence joins TRBV5-6 and TRBJ2-1; 10 nucleotides match TRBD1. CDR3 length: 17 amino acids. The germline V gene has CDR1 SGHDT and CDR2 YYEEEE. Unmatched junction bases numbered 10, after V lost 4 bases and J lost 3 bases. The CDR3 DNA is TGTGCCAGCAGCGGAAGGAGGGACAGGGGACACTACAATGAGCAGTTCTTC. Protein sequence: CASSGRRDRGHYNEQFF.

This chain uses TRBV20-1 with TRBJ1-2, with D maybe TRBD1 (6 bases). The V and J ends lost 1 base and 13 bases respectively, with 13 bases between them. The CDR3 runs to 11 residues. Per the germline V gene, CDR1 is DFQATT and CDR2 is SNEGSKA (reference sequence). The chain's CDR3 is CSARAATGLTF. The DNA of the CDR3 is TGCAGTGCTAGAGCGGCTACAGGGCTCACCTTC.

This chain uses TRBV18 with TRBJ2-5; TRBD2 might be the D (5 bases). V lost 5 bases and J 1 base, leaving 14 bases between the germline ends. Per the germline V gene, CDR1 is KGHSH and CDR2 is LQKENI. CDR3 length: 15 residues. CDR3 DNA: TGTGCCAGCTCATCCCGACCGGGGTCCCAAGAGACCCAGTACTTC. It specifies CASSSRPGSQETQYF.

V and J are TRBV7-8 and TRBJ1-6; D not resolved. CDR3 size: 15 residues. The V end was cut by 5 bases, the J end by 9 bases, with 17 bases between. CDR1 and CDR2 (germline): SGHVS, FQNEAQ. The CDR3 coding sequence is TGTGCCAGCAGCGGAGCCCTCCGAGGGAGTTCACCCCTCCACTTT. It yields the protein CASSGALRGSSPLHF.

The CDR3 nucleotides are TGCGCCAGCAGCCAAATATCAGATCCGGGGAGACAGGCGCGTCGAAACACCATATATTTT. This codes for CASSQISDPGRQARRNTIYF. The chain links TRBV4-1 to TRBJ1-3, with D possibly being TRBD1 (6 bases). Trimming stripped 2 bases from V and 5 bases from J, with 28 bases between. The CDR3 is made up of 20 amino acids. Germline lookup yields CDR1 MGHRA and CDR2 YSYEKL.

V is TRBV7-9 and J is TRBJ1-5; weak D call: TRBD1 (5 bases). Germline CDR1 is SEHNR and CDR2 is FQNEAQ (reference sequence). The length of the CDR3 is 14 residues. The V end lost 1 base, the J end lost 9 bases, and 13 bases lay between the germline ends. CDR3 protein: CASSLEGQGGPQHF. CDR3 in DNA: TGTGCCAGCAGCTTAGAGGGGCAGGGAGGGCCCCAGCATTTT.

The rearrangement uses TRBV6-1 and TRBJ1-5; D remains unclear. CDR1 is MNHNS, CDR2 SASEGT, per germline. The V and J ends lost 3 bases and 2 bases respectively, with 8 bases between them. This CDR3 region has 14 residues. Written as DNA, the CDR3 is TGTGCCAGCAGTGACTTAGCGGGCAATCAGCCCCAGCATTTT. Translated, it gives CASSDLAGNQPQHF.